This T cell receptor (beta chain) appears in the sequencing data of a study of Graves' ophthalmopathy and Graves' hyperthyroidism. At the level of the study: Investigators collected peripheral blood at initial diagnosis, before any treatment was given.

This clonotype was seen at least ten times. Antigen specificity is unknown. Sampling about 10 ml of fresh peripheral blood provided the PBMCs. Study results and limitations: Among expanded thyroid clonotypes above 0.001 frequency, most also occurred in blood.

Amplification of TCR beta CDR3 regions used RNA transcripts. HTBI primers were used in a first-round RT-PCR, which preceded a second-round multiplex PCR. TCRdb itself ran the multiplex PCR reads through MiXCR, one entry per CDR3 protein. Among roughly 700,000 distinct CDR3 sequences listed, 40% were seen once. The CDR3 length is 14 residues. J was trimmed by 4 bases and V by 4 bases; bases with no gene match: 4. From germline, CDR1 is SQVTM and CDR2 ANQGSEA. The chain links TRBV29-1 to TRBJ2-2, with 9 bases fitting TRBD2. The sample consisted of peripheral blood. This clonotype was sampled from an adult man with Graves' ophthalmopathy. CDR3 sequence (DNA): TGCAGCGTTGGGTATAGCGGGGGCACCGGGGAGCTGTTTTTT. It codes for CSVGYSGGTGELFF.